Shown below are 22 T cell receptor beta chains from a single sample sequenced in a study of human versus mouse CDR3 diversity and MHC coevolution. Assay used: immunoSEQ multiplex PCR; TCRdb lists only in-frame clones, some missing. The data contain just under 60,000 clones, roughly 93% of them singletons. The material sequenced was naive CD4+ T cells from blood. The subset here: CD45RO-negative CD62L-positive naive CD4 T cells. These receptors all come from a person aged 55-75 years in good health.

The chain couples TRBV6-4 to TRBJ1-4, with D possibly being TRBD1 (5 bases). Per germline, CDR1 MRHNA and CDR2 SNTAGT. V lost 3 bases, J lost 8 bases, and 19 bases lay in between. This CDR3 is 16 amino acids long. The CDR3 nucleotides are TGTGCCAGCAGTGAGTCTGGGCAGGGCGAAGGAGAAAAACTGTTTTTT. This sequence encodes CASSESGQGEGEKLFF.

The chain recombines TRBV7-3 with TRBJ2-3, with 7 bases aligning to TRBD2. V lost 5 bases and J lost 4; bases outside the gene matches: 3. Per germline, CDR1 SGHTA and CDR2 FQGTGA. The CDR3 length is 13 residues. CDR3 sequence (DNA): TGTGCCAGCAGCGTTGGGGGGGCAGATACGCAGTATTTT. It yields the protein CASSVGGADTQYF.

The V gene is TRBV5-6, the J gene TRBJ1-2; D not resolved. Germline V gene data show CDR1 as SGHDT and CDR2 as YYEEEE. The V and J ends lost 2 bases and 6 bases respectively, with 17 bases between them. This CDR3 region has 15 residues. The CDR3 protein is CASSLRVARGNGYTF. The CDR3 DNA sequence: TGTGCCAGCAGCTTACGAGTGGCCCGGGGTAATGGCTACACCTTC.

This sequence joins TRBV18 and TRBJ1-2; TRBD1 matches 10 bases. CDR3 length: 15 residues. V shed 4 bases, J shed 4 bases, and the junction held 6 bases outside the gene matches. Germline lookup yields CDR1 KGHSH and CDR2 LQKENI. CDR3 coding DNA: TGTGCCAGCTCACAAAGGGGACAGGGGTTCTATGGCTACACCTTC. It codes for CASSQRGQGFYGYTF.

V usage is TRBV9 and J usage is TRBJ1-6; D uncertain. The germline V gene has CDR1 SGDLS and CDR2 YYNGEE. Trimming left V 0 bases short and J 9 bases short, with 13 bases between. This CDR3 has 15 residues. CDR3 protein: CASSVAVGVGSPLHF. Here the CDR3 DNA reads TGTGCCAGCAGCGTAGCTGTCGGGGTGGGTTCACCCCTCCACTTT.

This chain uses TRBV27 with TRBJ2-3; the match to TRBD2 covers 8 bases. There are 19 residues in the CDR3. The trim removed 2 bases at V and 0 bases at J, leaving 13 bases unmatched. Looked up from germline, CDR1 is MNHEY and CDR2 is SMNVEV (reference sequence). The CDR3 loop is CASSLQPGLGGSSTDTQYF. The CDR3 DNA reads TGTGCCAGCAGTTTACAACCGGGACTAGGGGGATCTAGCACAGATACGCAGTATTTT.

The J gene is TRBJ2-7, the V gene TRBV7-2, with 11 bases lining up with TRBD2. Germline CDR1 SGHTA, CDR2 FQGNSA. This CDR3 comprises 18 residues. Trimming took 3 bases from V and 6 from J; bases not matched to a gene: 16. CDR3 protein: CASSLGLLAGVIRGEQYF. For the CDR3, the DNA is TGTGCCAGCAGCTTGGGATTACTAGCGGGAGTCATCAGGGGCGAGCAGTACTTC.

The chain recombines TRBV6-5 with TRBJ2-7; D not resolved. The CDR3 has 16 residues. Germline V CDR1 and CDR2: MNHEY, SVGAGI. V dropped 4 bases and J dropped 2 bases, with 18 bases sitting between them. CDR3 DNA sequence: TGTGCCAGCAGTTTACTCAGAACAGCCAACGCCTACGAGCAGTACTTC. It specifies CASSLLRTANAYEQYF.

The chain employs TRBV7-8 and TRBJ2-5; 13 bases match TRBD2. The CDR3 loop spans 19 amino acids. After removal of 5 bases from V and 1 base from J, the junction contained 13 bases not matched to a gene. Germline lookup yields CDR1 SGHVS and CDR2 FQNEAQ. The CDR3 region is CASSQPKGTSGRAQETQYF. CDR3 bases: TGTGCCAGCAGCCAGCCGAAGGGTACTAGCGGGAGGGCCCAAGAGACCCAGTACTTC. The variable domain in full, with the rest retrieved from reference TRBV7-8 and TRBJ2-5, is GAGVSQSPRYKVAKRGQDVALRCDPISGHVSLFWYQQALGQGPEFLTYFQNEAQLDKSGLPSDRFFAERPEGSVSTLKIQRTQQEDSAVYLCASSQPKGTSGRAQETQYFGPGTRLLVL.

The chain has TRBV6-1 and TRBJ2-5; 11 positions agree with TRBD1. The length of the CDR3 is 15 residues. Germline CDR1 reads MNHNS; CDR2 reads SASEGT. Trimming at V came to 8 bases and at J to 5 bases, leaving 10 bases not matched to a gene. The CDR3 nucleotides are TGTGCCAGCGTACTAGGACAGGGGGCGCCGGAGACCCAGTACTTC. Its translation is CASVLGQGAPETQYF.

J is TRBJ1-1 and V is TRBV7-2, with D possibly being TRBD1 (6 bases). The CDR3 spans 13 residues. The germline gives CDR1 SGHTA, CDR2 FQGNSA. The V and J ends lost 3 bases and 7 bases respectively, with 12 bases between them. This CDR3 reads CASSLRQALEAFF. DNA for the CDR3: TGTGCCAGCAGCTTGCGACAGGCGCTTGAAGCTTTCTTT.

The chain is built from TRBV7-8 and TRBJ2-1; 7 bases align to TRBD1. The CDR3 runs to 15 residues. The germline CDR1 and CDR2 sequences are SGHVS and FQNEAQ. With 0 bases clipped from V and 2 bases from J, the junction kept 1 base outside the gene matches. The CDR3 loop is CASSLAGGAYNEQFF. The CDR3 bases are TGTGCCAGCAGCTTAGCAGGGGGCGCCTACAATGAGCAGTTCTTC.

The V gene is TRBV2, the J gene TRBJ2-7; 10 bases are shared with TRBD1. Trimming cost V 6 bases and J 1 base; bases outside gene matches: 12. There are 17 residues in the CDR3. Germline loops: CDR1 SNHLY, CDR2 FYNNEI. The CDR3: CASSLNPPGQGSYEQYF. The CDR3 coding sequence is TGTGCCAGCAGCTTAAACCCTCCGGGACAGGGGTCCTACGAGCAGTACTTC.

V usage is TRBV5-1 and J usage is TRBJ2-5; 9 nucleotides line up with TRBD2. V was pared by 7 bases and J by 0 bases, with 10 bases of the junction left unmatched. Germline V gene data show CDR1 as SGHRS and CDR2 as YFSETQ. The CDR3 contains 16 residues. The CDR3 region is CASAGTSLSYQETQYF. CDR3 in DNA: TGCGCCAGCGCCGGGACTAGCCTCTCGTACCAAGAGACCCAGTACTTC.

DNA for the CDR3: TGTGCCAGCTCACTGGACAAGAACTATGGCTACACCTTC. This encodes CASSLDKNYGYTF. V and J are TRBV18 and TRBJ1-2; the D gene is possibly TRBD1 (5 bases). Per germline, CDR1 KGHSH and CDR2 LQKENI. Trimming left V 4 bases short and J 2 bases short, with 8 bases between. The CDR3 length is 13 residues.

This sequence joins TRBV19 and TRBJ2-7; 13 nucleotides line up with TRBD2. This CDR3 comprises 15 residues. The germline V gene encodes CDR1 LNHDA and CDR2 SQIVND (reference sequence). The V and J ends lost 6 bases and 2 bases, in that order; junction bases with no gene match: 4. CDR3 sequence: CASRPGLAGTYEQYF. Written as DNA, the CDR3 is TGTGCCAGTAGACCGGGACTAGCGGGGACCTACGAGCAGTACTTC. Filled out from reference TRBV19 and TRBJ2-7, the complete variable domain reads DGGITQSPKYLFRKEGQNVTLSCEQNLNHDAMYWYRQDPGQGLRLIYYSQIVNDFQKGDIAEGYSVSREKKESFPLTVTSAQKNPTAFYLCASRPGLAGTYEQYFGPGTRLTVT.

The rearrangement links TRBV5-1 to TRBJ2-7; 9 bases fit TRBD2. The CDR3 covers 15 residues. The V segment lost 4 bases and the J segment 6 bases; nucleotides outside the gene matches: 11. CDR1 and CDR2 from the germline V gene are SGHRS and YFSETQ. The DNA of the CDR3 is TGCGCCAGCAGCCTAGGTGGGGGCGGGAGGGGCGAGCAGTACTTC. Amino acid sequence: CASSLGGGGRGEQYF.

The sample holds one count of this clone. V is TRBV27 and J is TRBJ2-7, with 9 bases matching TRBD2. Germline lookup yields CDR1 MNHEY and CDR2 SMNVEV (reference sequence). The CDR3 is 15 residues long. The J segment lost 2 bases and the V segment lost 6 bases, leaving 8 bases of the junction unmatched. The CDR3 DNA sequence: TGTGCCAGCAGCCCCCGGGTAGCGGGGGCCTACGAGCAGTACTTC. Translated, it gives CASSPRVAGAYEQYF.

The rearrangement joins TRBV19 to TRBJ1-5; 11 bases map to TRBD1. Trimming removed 3 bases from V and 7 bases from J; junction bases left unmatched: 11. The germline gives CDR1 LNHDA, CDR2 SQIVND (reference sequence). CDR3 length: 17 residues. Here the CDR3 reads CASSISPGTGGDQPQHF. The CDR3 nucleotides are TGTGCCAGTAGTATTTCTCCCGGGACAGGGGGAGACCAGCCCCAGCATTTT.

This chain uses TRBV6-1 with TRBJ2-3; perhaps TRBD2 as D (7 bases). Germline V gives CDR1 MNHNS, CDR2 SASEGT. Trimming removed 5 bases from V and 1 base from J, with 13 bases in between. This CDR3 region has 15 residues. The CDR3 DNA reads as TGTGCCAGCAGTAGGGGGGGAGGGGGCACAGATACGCAGTATTTT. It specifies CASSRGGGGTDTQYF.

This clone showed up just a few times. The chain employs TRBV27 and TRBJ1-4; D is perhaps TRBD1 (5 bases). The CDR3 has 16 amino acids. CDR1 and CDR2 from the germline V gene are MNHEY and SMNVEV (reference sequence). The V gene lost 4 bases and the J gene lost 3 bases, with 15 bases spanning the gap. In nucleotides, the CDR3 is TGTGCCAGCAGTTCCCAGGAGGGGCTGGCTAATGAAAAACTGTTTTTT. This encodes CASSSQEGLANEKLFF. Drawing the rest from reference TRBV27 and TRBJ1-4, the complete variable domain is EAQVTQNPRYLITVTGKKLTVTCSQNMNHEYMSWYRQDPGLGLRQIYYSMNVEVTDKGDVPEGYKVSRKEKRNFPLILESPSPNQTSLYFCASSSQEGLANEKLFFGSGTQLSVL.

V usage is TRBV5-1 and J usage is TRBJ1-2; D unclear. This CDR3 has 14 amino acids. V lost 0 bases to trimming and J lost 0 bases, with 6 bases between them. Germline CDR1 SGHRS, CDR2 YFSETQ. CDR3 in DNA: TGCGCCAGCAGCTTGGACAGTTCTAACTATGGCTACACCTTC. It yields the protein CASSLDSSNYGYTF. Supplemented by reference TRBV5-1 and TRBJ1-2, the full variable domain reads KAGVTQTPRYLIKTRGQQVTLSCSPISGHRSVSWYQQTPGQGLQFLFEYFSETQRNKGNFPGRFSGRQFSNSRSEMNVSTLELGDSALYLCASSLDSSNYGYTFGSGTRLTVV.